This T cell receptor (beta chain) derives from a study of blood T cell repertoires in COVID-19. Study-level information: COVID-19 samples collected from the United States, Italy and Spain covered acute and convalescent phases. Sources were T cells, B-cell-depleted T cells, or PBMCs; the material itself was cDNA or gDNA.

Original data processing: By means of reference gene primer amplification, nucleated cell counts were estimated. Clones were read by immunoSEQ multiplex PCR, and TCRdb kept only the in-frame ones, dropping some. That table furnishes V, J and clone size, whereas the DNA furnished D and trimming. This table has approximately 190,000 clones, 82% appearing once. Seattle researchers signed up patients amid active infection and tracked them longitudinally. After removal of 8 bases from V and 0 bases from J, the junction contained 8 bases not matched to a gene. The CDR3 is 15 amino acids. The germline V gene encodes CDR1 ENHRY and CDR2 SYGVKD.

This rearrangement joins TRBV10-3 to TRBJ2-7; 9 bases fit TRBD1. The receptor was isolated from a woman in her fifties or sixties with COVID-19, enrolled during active disease. The sequencing sample was made of peripheral blood. The CDR3 DNA reads TGTGCCATCGGGGCTGGGACAGGGCTCTCCTACGAGCAGTACTTC. Translated: CAIGAGTGLSYEQYF.